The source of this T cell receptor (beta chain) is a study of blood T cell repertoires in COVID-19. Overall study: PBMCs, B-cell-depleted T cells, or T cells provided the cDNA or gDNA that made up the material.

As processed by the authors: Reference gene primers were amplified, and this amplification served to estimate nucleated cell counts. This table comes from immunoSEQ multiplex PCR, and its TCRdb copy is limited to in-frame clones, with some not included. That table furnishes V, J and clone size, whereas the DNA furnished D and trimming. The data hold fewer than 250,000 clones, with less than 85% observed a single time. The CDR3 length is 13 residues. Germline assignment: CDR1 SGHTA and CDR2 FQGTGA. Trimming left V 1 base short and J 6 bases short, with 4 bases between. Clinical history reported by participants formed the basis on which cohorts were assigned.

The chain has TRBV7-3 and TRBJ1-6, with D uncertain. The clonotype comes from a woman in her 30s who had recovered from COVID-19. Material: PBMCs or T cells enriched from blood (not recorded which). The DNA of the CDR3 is TGTGCCAGCAGCTTAATGAGTAATTCACCCCTCCACTTT. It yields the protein CASSLMSNSPLHF.